The source of this T cell receptor (beta chain) is a study of blood T cell repertoires in COVID-19. Individuals drawn from 20 to 25 US areas were roughly 18 to 95 years old. Cohorts were based on clinical histories the participants reported. Per the study methods: The authors estimated nucleated cell counts from reference gene primer amplification. The data were produced by immunoSEQ multiplex PCR, yet TCRdb's version contains in-frame clones alone and is incomplete. V and J calls and clone size are given by that table; D and trimming were obtained from the DNA. The data hold 180,000 or so clones, with roughly 85% observed a single time. This TCR was recovered from a woman between 45 and 65 years old who had recovered from COVID-19. The sequencing input was PBMCs or T cells enriched from blood (not recorded which).

In DNA form, the CDR3 reads TGTGCCAGCTCACCATCAGGGGTCGGAAACACCATATATTTT. It specifies CASSPSGVGNTIYF. This chain joins TRBV18 and TRBJ1-3, with D possibly TRBD1 on 6 matching bases. The CDR3 is 14 amino acids. Germline-derived CDR1 and CDR2 are KGHSH and LQKENI. Trimming removed 2 bases from V and 4 bases from J, with 9 bases in between.